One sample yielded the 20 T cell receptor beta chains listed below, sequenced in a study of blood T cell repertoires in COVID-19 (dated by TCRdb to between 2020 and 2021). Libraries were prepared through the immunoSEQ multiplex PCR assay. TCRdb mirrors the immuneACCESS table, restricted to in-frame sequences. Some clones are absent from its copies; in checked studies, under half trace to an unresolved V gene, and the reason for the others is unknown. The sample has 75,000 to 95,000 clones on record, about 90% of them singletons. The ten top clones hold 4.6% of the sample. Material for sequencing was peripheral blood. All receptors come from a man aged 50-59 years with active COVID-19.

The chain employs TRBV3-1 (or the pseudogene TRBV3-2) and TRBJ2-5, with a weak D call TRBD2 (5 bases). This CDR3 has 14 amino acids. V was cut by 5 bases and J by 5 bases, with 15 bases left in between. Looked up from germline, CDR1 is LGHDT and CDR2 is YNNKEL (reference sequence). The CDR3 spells CASSYALSGETQYF. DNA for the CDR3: TGTGCCAGCAGCTACGCCCTGAGCGGCGAGACCCAGTACTTC.

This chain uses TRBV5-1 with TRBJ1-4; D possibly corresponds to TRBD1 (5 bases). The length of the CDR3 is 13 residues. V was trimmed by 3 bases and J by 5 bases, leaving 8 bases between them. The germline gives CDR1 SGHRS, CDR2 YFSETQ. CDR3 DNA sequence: TGCGCCAGCAGCTATCAGGGAAATGAAAAACTGTTTTTT. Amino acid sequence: CASSYQGNEKLFF.

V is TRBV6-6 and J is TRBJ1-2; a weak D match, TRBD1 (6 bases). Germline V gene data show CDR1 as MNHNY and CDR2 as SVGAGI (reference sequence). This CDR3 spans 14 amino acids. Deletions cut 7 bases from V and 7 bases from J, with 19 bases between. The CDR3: CASISRPGASGYTF. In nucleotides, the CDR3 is TGTGCCAGCATTTCACGCCCAGGGGCTTCTGGCTACACCTTC.

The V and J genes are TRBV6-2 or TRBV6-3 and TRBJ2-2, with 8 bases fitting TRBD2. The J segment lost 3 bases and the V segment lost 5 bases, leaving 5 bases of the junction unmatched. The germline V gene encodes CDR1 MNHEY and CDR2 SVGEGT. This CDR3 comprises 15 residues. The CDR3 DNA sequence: TGTGCCAGCAGTCCGCGGGGGGACTACACCGGGGAGCTGTTTTTT. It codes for CASSPRGDYTGELFF.

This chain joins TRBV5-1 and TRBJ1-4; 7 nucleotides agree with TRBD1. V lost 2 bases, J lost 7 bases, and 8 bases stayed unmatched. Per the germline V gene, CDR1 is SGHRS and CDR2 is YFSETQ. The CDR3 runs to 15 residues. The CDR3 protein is CASSLTGTEFEKLFF. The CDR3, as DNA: TGCGCCAGCAGCTTAACCGGGACAGAATTTGAAAAACTGTTTTTT.

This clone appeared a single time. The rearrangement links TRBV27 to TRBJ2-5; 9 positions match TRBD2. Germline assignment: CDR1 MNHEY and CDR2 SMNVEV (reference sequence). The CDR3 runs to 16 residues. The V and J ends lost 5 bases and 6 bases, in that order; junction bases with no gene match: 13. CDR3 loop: CASSPLAGGLIKTQYF. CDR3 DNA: TGTGCCAGCAGTCCCCTGGCGGGGGGGCTGATAAAGACCCAGTACTTC.

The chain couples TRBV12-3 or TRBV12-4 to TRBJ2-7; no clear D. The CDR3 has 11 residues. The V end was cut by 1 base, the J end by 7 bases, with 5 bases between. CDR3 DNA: TGTGCCAGCAGTTTAGGAGGAGAGCAGTACTTC. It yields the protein CASSLGGEQYF.

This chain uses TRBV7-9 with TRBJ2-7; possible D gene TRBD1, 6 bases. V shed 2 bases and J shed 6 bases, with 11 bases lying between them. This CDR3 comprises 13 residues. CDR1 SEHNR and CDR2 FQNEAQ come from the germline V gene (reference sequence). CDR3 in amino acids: CASSLQGSGEQYF. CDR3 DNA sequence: TGTGCCAGCAGCTTACAGGGGTCGGGCGAGCAGTACTTC.

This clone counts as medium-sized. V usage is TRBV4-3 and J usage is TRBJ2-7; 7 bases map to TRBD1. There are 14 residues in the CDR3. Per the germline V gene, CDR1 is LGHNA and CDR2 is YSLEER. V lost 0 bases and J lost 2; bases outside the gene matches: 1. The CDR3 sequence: CASSQETGPYEQYF. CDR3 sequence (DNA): TGCGCCAGCAGCCAAGAGACAGGGCCCTACGAGCAGTACTTC.

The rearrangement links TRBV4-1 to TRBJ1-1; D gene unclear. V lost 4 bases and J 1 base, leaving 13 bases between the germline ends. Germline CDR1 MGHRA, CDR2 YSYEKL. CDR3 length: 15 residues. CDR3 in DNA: TGCGCCAGCAGCCCTATAGGCAGGAAGAACACTGAAGCTTTCTTT. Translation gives CASSPIGRKNTEAFF.

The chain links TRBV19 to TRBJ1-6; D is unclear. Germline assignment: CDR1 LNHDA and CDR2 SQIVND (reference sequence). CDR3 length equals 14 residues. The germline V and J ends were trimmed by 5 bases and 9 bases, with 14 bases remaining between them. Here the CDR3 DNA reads TGTGCCAGTAGTTTGTCTCGTCGAGGTTCACCCCTCCACTTT. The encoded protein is CASSLSRRGSPLHF.

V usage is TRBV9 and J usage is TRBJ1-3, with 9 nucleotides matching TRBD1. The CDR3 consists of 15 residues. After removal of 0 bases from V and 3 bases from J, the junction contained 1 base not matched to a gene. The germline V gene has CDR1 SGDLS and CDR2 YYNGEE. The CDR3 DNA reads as TGTGCCAGCAGCGTAGACAGGGGGCTTGGAAACACCATATATTTT. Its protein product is CASSVDRGLGNTIYF.

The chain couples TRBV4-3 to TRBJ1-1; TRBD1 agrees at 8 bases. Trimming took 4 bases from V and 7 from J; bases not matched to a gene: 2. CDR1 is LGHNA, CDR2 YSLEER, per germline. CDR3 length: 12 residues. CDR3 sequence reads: CASSRGQGEAFF. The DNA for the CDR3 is TGCGCCAGCAGCCGAGGACAGGGTGAAGCTTTCTTT.

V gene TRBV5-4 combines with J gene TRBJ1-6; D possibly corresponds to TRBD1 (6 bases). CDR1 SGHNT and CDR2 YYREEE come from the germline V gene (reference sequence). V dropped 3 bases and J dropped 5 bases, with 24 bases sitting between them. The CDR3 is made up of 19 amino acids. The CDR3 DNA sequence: TGTGCCAGCAGCTCCCGGACAGCGTCGGCTCTCGGGGATAATTCACCCCTCCACTTT. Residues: CASSSRTASALGDNSPLHF.

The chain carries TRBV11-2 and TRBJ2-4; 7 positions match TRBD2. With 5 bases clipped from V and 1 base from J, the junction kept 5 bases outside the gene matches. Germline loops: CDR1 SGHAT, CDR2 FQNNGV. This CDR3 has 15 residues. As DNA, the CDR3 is TGTGCCAGCAGCCCACGGGGAGGGGCCAAAAACATTCAGTACTTC. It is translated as CASSPRGGAKNIQYF. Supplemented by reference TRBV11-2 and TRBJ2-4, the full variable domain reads EAGVAQSPRYKIIEKRQSVAFWCNPISGHATLYWYQQILGQGPKLLIQFQNNGVVDDSQLPKDRFSAERLKGVDSTLKIQPAKLEDSAVYLCASSPRGGAKNIQYFGAGTRLSVL.

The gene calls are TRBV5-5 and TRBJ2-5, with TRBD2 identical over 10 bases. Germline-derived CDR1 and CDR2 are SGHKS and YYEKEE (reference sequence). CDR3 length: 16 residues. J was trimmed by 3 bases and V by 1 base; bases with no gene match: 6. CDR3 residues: CASSLRFLAGEETQYF. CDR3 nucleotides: TGTGCCAGCAGCTTGAGGTTCCTAGCGGGGGAAGAGACCCAGTACTTC.

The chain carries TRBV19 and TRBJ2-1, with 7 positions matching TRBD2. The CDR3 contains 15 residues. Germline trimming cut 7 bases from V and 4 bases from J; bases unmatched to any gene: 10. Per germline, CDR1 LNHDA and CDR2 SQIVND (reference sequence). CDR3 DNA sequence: TGTGCCAGTAATAGGGATGGCGGGGGTTACAATGAGCAGTTCTTC. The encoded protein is CASNRDGGGYNEQFF.

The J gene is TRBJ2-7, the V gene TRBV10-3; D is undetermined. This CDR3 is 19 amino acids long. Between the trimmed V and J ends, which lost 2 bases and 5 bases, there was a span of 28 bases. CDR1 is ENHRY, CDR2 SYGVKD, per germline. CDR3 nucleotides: TGTGCCATCAGTGAGGAAGCATCGGCCGTGCGGCGAAGGCGCAACGAGCAGTACTTC. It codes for CAISEEASAVRRRRNEQYF.

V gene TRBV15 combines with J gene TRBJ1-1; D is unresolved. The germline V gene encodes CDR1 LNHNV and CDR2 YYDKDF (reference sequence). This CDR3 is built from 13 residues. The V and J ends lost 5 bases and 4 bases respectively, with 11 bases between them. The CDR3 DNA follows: TGTGCCACCAGCGATGCAGGTGTCACTGAAGCTTTCTTT. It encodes CATSDAGVTEAFF.

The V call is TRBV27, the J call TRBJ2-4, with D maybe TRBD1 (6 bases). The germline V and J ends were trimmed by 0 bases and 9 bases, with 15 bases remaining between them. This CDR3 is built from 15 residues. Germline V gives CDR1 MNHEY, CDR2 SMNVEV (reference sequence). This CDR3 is CASSLSLTGGSIQYF. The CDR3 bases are TGTGCCAGCAGTTTATCTCTGACAGGAGGTAGCATTCAGTACTTC.